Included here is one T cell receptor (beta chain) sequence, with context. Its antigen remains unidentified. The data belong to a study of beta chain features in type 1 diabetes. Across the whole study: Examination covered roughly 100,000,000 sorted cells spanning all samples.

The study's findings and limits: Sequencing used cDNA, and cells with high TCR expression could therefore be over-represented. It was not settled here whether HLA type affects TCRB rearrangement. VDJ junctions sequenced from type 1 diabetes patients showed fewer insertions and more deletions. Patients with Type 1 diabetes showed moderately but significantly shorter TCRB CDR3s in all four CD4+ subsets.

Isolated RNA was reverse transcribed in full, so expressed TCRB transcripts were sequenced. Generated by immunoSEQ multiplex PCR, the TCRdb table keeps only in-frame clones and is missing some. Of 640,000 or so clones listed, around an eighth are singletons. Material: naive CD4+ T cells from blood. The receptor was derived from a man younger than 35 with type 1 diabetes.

The CDR3 DNA follows: TGTGCCAGCAGTCCACCGGGACAGGGGTACAATGAGCAGTTCTTC. Amino acid sequence: CASSPPGQGYNEQFF. The chain is built from TRBV6-5 and TRBJ2-1; 10 positions agree with TRBD1. Germline V lookup: CDR1 MNHEY, CDR2 SVGAGI. The CDR3 runs to 15 residues. V lost 5 bases, J lost 4 bases, and 5 bases stayed unmatched.